This TCR beta chain emerged from a study of PD-1 blockade in classical Hodgkin lymphoma. Every patient experienced relapse after autologous stem cell transplantation, and brentuximab vedotin exposure varied. The CDR3 totals 15 residues. The V gene end was trimmed by 1 base and the J gene end by 7 bases; junction bases not matched to a gene: 8. Germline CDR1 is SGHAT and CDR2 is FQNNGV. Only in-frame clones appear in the TCRdb table, and some are missing; sequencing was by immunoSEQ multiplex PCR. The sample lists more than 50,000 clones; 60% to 80% were seen once. This chain connects TRBV11-2 to TRBJ1-2; TRBD1 agrees at 8 bases. This sample comprised peripheral blood mononuclear cells (PBMCs), obtained before the second cycle of nivolumab. This receptor was identified in a human donor with classical Hodgkin lymphoma. The CDR3 DNA sequence: TGTGCCAGCAGCTTAGCCCAGGGGGCGCGAGGTGGCTACACCTTC. It specifies CASSLAQGARGGYTF.